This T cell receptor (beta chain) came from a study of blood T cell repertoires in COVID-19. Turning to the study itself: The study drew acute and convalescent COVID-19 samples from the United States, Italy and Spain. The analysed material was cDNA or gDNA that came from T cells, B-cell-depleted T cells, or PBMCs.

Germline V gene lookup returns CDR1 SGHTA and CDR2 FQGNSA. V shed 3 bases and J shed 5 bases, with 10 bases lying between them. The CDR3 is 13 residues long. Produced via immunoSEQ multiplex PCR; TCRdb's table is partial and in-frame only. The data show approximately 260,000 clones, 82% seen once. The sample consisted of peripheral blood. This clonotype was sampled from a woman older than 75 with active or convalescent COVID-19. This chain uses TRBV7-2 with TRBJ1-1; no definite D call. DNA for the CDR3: TGTGCCAGCAGCTTCGCCGCGAGGACTGAAGCTTTCTTT. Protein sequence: CASSFAARTEAFF.